These 3 T cell receptor beta chains share one sample of origin, sequenced in a study of blood T cell repertoires in COVID-19. Sequenced by immunoSEQ multiplex PCR; TCRdb stores in-frame clones only, minus some. Of about 38,000 clones listed, about 88% were seen once; the top ten hold 30% to 40%. Sequencing used peripheral blood. These TCRs come from a man aged 65 to 79 with active COVID-19.

The chain uses TRBV24-1 and TRBJ1-2, with D possibly being TRBD1 (5 bases). Trimming stripped 4 bases from V and 0 bases from J, with 11 bases between. The CDR3 totals 15 residues. Germline loops: CDR1 KGHDR, CDR2 SFDVKD. CDR3 sequence reads: CATSETGVTNYGYTF. DNA for the CDR3: TGTGCCACCAGTGAAACAGGAGTTACTAACTATGGCTACACCTTC.

The chain is built from TRBV4-2 and TRBJ2-1; D gene uncertain. Between the trimmed V and J ends, which lost 0 bases and 0 bases, there was a span of 12 bases. This CDR3 has 17 residues. The germline gives CDR1 LGHNA, CDR2 YNFKEQ. CDR3 sequence (DNA): TGTGCCAGCAGCCAAGATGGGCAGCCGAGCTCCTACAATGAGCAGTTCTTC. Translating it yields CASSQDGQPSSYNEQFF.

The V gene is TRBV11-1, the J gene TRBJ2-3; 7 nucleotides agree with TRBD2. This CDR3 spans 16 amino acids. V lost 1 base, J lost 6 bases, and 10 bases stayed unmatched. Germline V lookup: CDR1 SGHAT, CDR2 FQDESV (reference sequence). The CDR3, as DNA: TGTGCCAGCAGCTTAGGGGCGGGAGTCTTGTCCGATACGCAGTATTTT. Its protein is CASSLGAGVLSDTQYF.